The rows below give T cell receptor beta chains drawn from one sample of a study of CD8 T cells in ankylosing spondylitis. TCRdb analysed the 5' RACE reads with MiXCR anew, one entry per CDR3 protein. The table has about 240,000 distinct CDR3 sequences, less than 10% seen once. Sequenced: blood, either unsorted or a sorted T cell fraction (not recorded which). All receptors derive from a male donor with ankylosing spondylitis or in good health (not recorded which). CDR3s include the opening cysteine and the closing phenylalanine or tryptophan. D genes are given only for firm matches. Size tells how often a clone was seen (once, few, many) or the class of an expanded clone, and some rows leave it out.

j_gene,d_gene,v_gene,abundance,CDR3aa,CDR3nt
TRBJ2-5,.,TRBV7-2,.,CASSVRVLQETQYF,TGTGCCAGCAGCGTCAGGGTACTCCAAGAGACCCAGTACTTC
TRBJ1-5,TRBD1,TRBV6-2/TRBV6-3,.,CASSYFPTGEGNQPQHF,TGTGCCAGCAGTTACTTTCCGACAGGGGAGGGCAATCAGCCCCAGCATTTT
TRBJ2-7,.,TRBV20-1,many,CSARDWRDRDEQYF,TGCAGTGCTAGAGATTGGCGGGACCGGGACGAGCAGTACTTC
TRBJ2-2,.,TRBV25-1,many,CASSAGNLGELFF,TGTGCCAGCAGTGCTGGCAATCTCGGGGAGCTGTTTTTT
TRBJ1-1,.,TRBV10-3,many,CATFQGRHTEAFF,TGTGCCACCTTCCAGGGTCGGCACACTGAAGCTTTCTTT
TRBJ1-2,.,TRBV27,many,CASKTGPEGYTF,TGTGCCAGCAAAACAGGGCCGGAGGGCTACACCTTC
TRBJ1-1,TRBD1,TRBV12-3/TRBV12-4,many,CASRTGVGTEAFF,TGTGCCAGCAGAACAGGGGTGGGGACTGAAGCTTTCTTT
TRBJ2-1,TRBD1,TRBV7-2,many,CASSLGGGQSRYNEQFF,TGTGCCAGCAGCTTAGGAGGGGGACAGTCCCGTTACAATGAGCAGTTCTTC
TRBJ1-5,.,TRBV12-3/TRBV12-4,many,CASSPQTANQPQHF,TGTGCCAGCAGTCCGCAGACAGCCAATCAGCCCCAGCATTTT
TRBJ1-4,.,TRBV4-1,many,CASSQGSARRGTNEKLFF,TGCGCCAGCAGCCAAGGCTCTGCCAGGAGGGGGACTAATGAAAAACTGTTTTTT
TRBJ1-2,.,TRBV20-1,few,CSAGWDGGGYTF,TGCAGTGCCGGGTGGGACGGGGGTGGCTACACCTTC
TRBJ2-5,.,TRBV5-6,many,CASSLAGILILAQETQYF,TGTGCCAGCAGCTTGGCCGGAATATTGATACTCGCACAAGAGACCCAGTACTTC
TRBJ2-5,TRBD2,TRBV4-3,many,CASSQESGSVKTQYF,TGCGCCAGCAGCCAAGAGAGCGGGAGTGTGAAGACCCAGTACTTC
TRBJ2-5,TRBD2,TRBV10-3,many,CAISERLADQETQYF,TGTGCCATCAGTGAGCGACTAGCGGATCAAGAGACCCAGTACTTC
TRBJ2-1,TRBD1,TRBV12-3/TRBV12-4,.,CASCLARGGRGYGFNEQFF,TGTGCCAGCTGTCTTGCTAGAGGGGGCCGGGGTTATGGATTCAATGAGCAGTTCTTC
TRBJ1-1,TRBD1,TRBV5-5,many,CASSFLDRGGGTEAFF,TGTGCCAGCAGCTTTTTGGACAGGGGTGGCGGCACTGAAGCTTTCTTT
TRBJ1-3,.,TRBV19,.,CASSIRGSGNTIYF,TGTGCCAGTAGTATCAGGGGTTCTGGAAACACCATATATTTT